Listed here are 15 T cell receptor beta chains from one sample, sequenced in a study of T cell repertoires in cytomegalovirus infection. Each CDR3 protein is one row after TCRdb ran MiXCR on the reads. This table holds fewer than 80,000 distinct CDR3 sequences, around 3.5% found once. What was sequenced was PBMCs. The source is a human donor in good health (CMV status not recorded). Some clones in this sample may be carry-over from other donors' samples.

This clonotype has ten or more counts. The rearrangement uses TRBV12-3 or TRBV12-4 and TRBJ1-6, with 8 bases matching TRBD1. The V gene end was trimmed by 6 bases and the J gene end by 11 bases; junction bases not matched to a gene: 9. The length of the CDR3 is 14 residues. For the CDR3, the DNA is TGTGCCAGCAGCCGGGGACAGGAGGTAGCACCCCTCCACTTT. This sequence encodes CASSRGQEVAPLHF.

This clonotype was seen at least ten times. This chain uses TRBV6-4 with TRBJ1-1; D is ambiguous. The V end lost 7 bases, the J end lost 4 bases, and 10 bases lay between the germline ends. The germline gives CDR1 MRHNA, CDR2 SNTAGT. This CDR3 has 12 amino acids. The CDR3 sequence is CASTPHTTEAFF. DNA of the CDR3: TGTGCCAGCACACCGCACACCACTGAAGCTTTCTTT.

This clonotype has a count of ten or more. The chain links TRBV7-6 to TRBJ2-3, with D possibly TRBD1 on 5 matching bases. Germline V gene sequence: CDR1 SGHVS, CDR2 FNYEAQ. There are 15 residues in the CDR3. Trimming took 2 bases from V and 4 from J, leaving 13 bases between them. CDR3: CASSLWGRTADTQYF. The DNA of the CDR3 is TGTGCCAGCAGCTTATGGGGCCGGACGGCAGATACGCAGTATTTT.

A few counts support this clonotype. The genes are TRBV20-1 and TRBJ1-4; D gene ambiguous. The CDR3 spans 15 residues. The germline gives CDR1 DFQATT, CDR2 SNEGSKA (reference sequence). The germline V and J ends were trimmed by 0 bases and 4 bases, with 12 bases remaining between them. The CDR3 protein is CSARDLSKSNEKLFF. CDR3 sequence (DNA): TGCAGTGCTAGAGATTTGTCTAAGAGTAATGAAAAACTGTTTTTT.

This clonotype appeared many times. V is TRBV20-1 and J is TRBJ2-7; TRBD2 aligns across 10 bases. The CDR3 runs 14 residues. V gave up 5 bases and J gave up 5 bases; unmatched junction bases: 9. Germline lookup yields CDR1 DFQATT and CDR2 SNEGSKA (reference sequence). The chain's CDR3 is CSAVRLAGDNEQYF. CDR3 coding DNA: TGCAGTGCTGTAAGGCTAGCGGGGGACAACGAGCAGTACTTC.

Ten or more counts support this clonotype. The V gene is TRBV7-2, the J gene TRBJ1-4; no clear D gene. Germline CDR1 reads SGHTA; CDR2 reads FQGNSA. This CDR3 region has 15 residues. Trimming took off 2 bases at V and 0 bases at J, with 7 bases between the two ends. The CDR3 loop is CASSLSHTTNEKLFF. CDR3 DNA: TGTGCCAGCAGCTTATCACACACAACTAATGAAAAACTGTTTTTT.

This clonotype has ten or more counts. The gene calls are TRBV15 and TRBJ1-6, with D hard to call. The germline V gene has CDR1 LNHNV and CDR2 YYDKDF (reference sequence). CDR3 length equals 12 residues. The V gene lost 3 bases and the J gene lost 8 bases, with 5 bases spanning the gap. The CDR3 DNA sequence: TGTGCCACCAGCAGTCGGGATTCACCCCTCCACTTT. Amino acids: CATSSRDSPLHF.

The chain carries TRBV2 and TRBJ2-3; the match to TRBD1 covers 9 bases. CDR1 and CDR2 from the germline V gene are SNHLY and FYNNEI. This CDR3 is built from 14 residues. After removal of 8 bases from V and 4 bases from J, the junction contained 7 bases not matched to a gene. CDR3 protein: CASRDRVSPDTQYF. CDR3 in DNA: TGTGCCAGCCGGGACAGGGTGAGCCCAGATACGCAGTATTTT.

This clonotype was recorded at least ten times. This chain links TRBV28 with TRBJ2-4, with 8 bases fitting TRBD2. V gave up 3 bases and J gave up 6 bases; unmatched junction bases: 7. This CDR3 contains 15 residues. Germline V gives CDR1 MDHEN, CDR2 SYDVKM. The CDR3 region has the DNA TGTGCCAGCAGTTTGCGGGGGGTAAGGGGAAACATTCAGTACTTC. This codes for CASSLRGVRGNIQYF.

This clonotype has ten or more counts. This sequence joins TRBV6-1 and TRBJ2-1; 7 positions agree with TRBD1. The CDR3 runs to 14 residues. CDR1 is MNHNS and CDR2 is SASEGT in the germline V gene. V lost 1 base, J lost 11 bases, and 8 bases stayed unmatched. Here the CDR3 reads CASSEGNRGQQQFF. The DNA of the CDR3 is TGTGCCAGCAGTGAAGGGAACAGGGGTCAGCAGCAGTTCTTC.

This clonotype appeared many times. The CDR3: CASSYPSGGNTEAFF. The CDR3 nucleotides read TGTGCCAGCAGTTACCCTTCCGGTGGGAACACTGAAGCTTTCTTT. The chain carries TRBV6-2 or TRBV6-3 and TRBJ1-1; no clear D. Trimming removed 2 bases from V and 1 base from J, with 11 bases in between. Germline V gene sequence: CDR1 MNHEY, CDR2 SVGEGT. This CDR3 comprises 15 residues.

This clonotype occurred many times. The rearrangement joins TRBV10-3 to TRBJ2-1, with D hard to call. Trimming took off 10 bases at V and 7 bases at J, with 20 bases between the two ends. CDR1 ENHRY and CDR2 SYGVKD come from the germline V gene. The CDR3 is 14 residues long. The DNA of the CDR3 is TGTGCCACCGGCCTTACCGTGGGGATAAATGAGCAGTTCTTC. Protein: CATGLTVGINEQFF.

This clonotype was counted many times. The rearrangement links TRBV23-1 to TRBJ2-7, with TRBD1 identical over 9 bases. TRBV23-1 falls under the ORF class, with uncertain function. The ends lost 10 bases at V and 0 bases at J; junction bases unmatched: 16. The CDR3 has 17 amino acids. The DNA for the CDR3 is TGCGCCACCCGGGACAGGGATCCACGGGAGAGCTCCTACGAGCAGTACTTC. This codes for CATRDRDPRESSYEQYF.

This clonotype has ten or more counts. The chain uses TRBV7-2 and TRBJ2-7; TRBD1 might be the D (7 bases). V was trimmed by 3 bases and J by 0 bases, leaving 12 bases between them. This CDR3 region has 15 residues. CDR1 is SGHTA, CDR2 FQGNSA, per germline. CDR3 sequence reads: CASSFRGTDSYEQYF. The CDR3 nucleotides are TGTGCCAGCAGCTTTCGCGGGACAGACTCCTACGAGCAGTACTTC.

There are many counts of this clonotype. V and J are TRBV28 and TRBJ2-1, with D perhaps TRBD1 (6 bases). Germline V gene lookup returns CDR1 MDHEN and CDR2 SYDVKM. The CDR3 sequence is 15 residues long. Deletions cut 5 bases from V and 5 bases from J, with 16 bases between. The CDR3 DNA is TGTGCCAGCAGTCCCTCCATCTGGACAGACAATGAGCAGTTCTTC. It codes for CASSPSIWTDNEQFF. The full variable domain, in which reference TRBV28 and TRBJ2-1 provide the parts outside the CDR3, is DVKVTQSSRYLVKRTGEKVFLECVQDMDHENMFWYRQDPGLGLRLIYFSYDVKMKEKGDIPEGYSVSREKKERFSLILESASTNQTSMYLCASSPSIWTDNEQFFGPGTRLTVL.